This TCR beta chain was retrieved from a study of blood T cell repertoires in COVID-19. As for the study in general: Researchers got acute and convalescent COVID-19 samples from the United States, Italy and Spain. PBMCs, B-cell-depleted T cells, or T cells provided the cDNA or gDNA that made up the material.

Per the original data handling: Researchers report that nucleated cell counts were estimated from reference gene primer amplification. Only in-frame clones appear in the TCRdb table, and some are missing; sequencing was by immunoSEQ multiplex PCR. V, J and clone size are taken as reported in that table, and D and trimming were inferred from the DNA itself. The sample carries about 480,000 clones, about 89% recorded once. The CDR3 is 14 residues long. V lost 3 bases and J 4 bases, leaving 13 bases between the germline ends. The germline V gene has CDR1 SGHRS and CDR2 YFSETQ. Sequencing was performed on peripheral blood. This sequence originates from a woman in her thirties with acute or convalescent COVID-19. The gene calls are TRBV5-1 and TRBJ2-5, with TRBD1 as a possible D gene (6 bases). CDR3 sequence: CASSSNRVRETQYF. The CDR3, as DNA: TGCGCCAGCAGCTCGAACAGGGTTCGAGAGACCCAGTACTTC.